This T cell receptor beta chain was found in a study of shared clonotypes between healthy human individuals. V gave up 4 bases and J gave up 9 bases; unmatched junction bases: 9. There are 14 residues in the CDR3. Germline lookup yields CDR1 SGDLS and CDR2 YYNGEE. All of the donors resided in Nashville, Tennessee, and each was a Caucasian adult. Genomic DNA belonging to each subset was distributed in equal measure over several immunoSEQ plates. Around 30,000 T cell genomes, or 250 to 300 ng DNA, went into replicate PCRs of unsorted PBMC. Clones were read by immunoSEQ multiplex PCR, and TCRdb kept only the in-frame ones, dropping some. The sample shows more than 450,000 clones, 79% of them seen only once.

This chain joins TRBV9 and TRBJ2-1; 8 nucleotides align to TRBD1. The sequence came from a woman aged 40 to 55 in good health. Some clones in this sample may be carry-over from other donors' samples. The sample was PBMCs. This chain's CDR3 is CASSTWTGRAEQFF. In DNA, the CDR3 is TGTGCCAGCAGCACTTGGACAGGGCGCGCTGAGCAGTTCTTC.